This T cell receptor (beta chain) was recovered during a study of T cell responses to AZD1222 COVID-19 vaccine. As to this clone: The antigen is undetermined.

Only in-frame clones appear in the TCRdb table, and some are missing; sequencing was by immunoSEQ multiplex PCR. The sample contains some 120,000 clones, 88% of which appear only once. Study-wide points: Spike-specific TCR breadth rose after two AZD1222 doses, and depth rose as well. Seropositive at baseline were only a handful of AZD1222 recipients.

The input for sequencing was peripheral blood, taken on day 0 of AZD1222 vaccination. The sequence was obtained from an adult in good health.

Written as DNA, the CDR3 is TGTGCTAGTGGTTTTGGACTAGCGGGAGGATCTAGCGATGAGCAGTTCTTC. Protein sequence: CASGFGLAGGSSDEQFF. V gene TRBV12-5 combines with J gene TRBJ2-1; 14 positions match TRBD2. J was trimmed by 8 bases and V by 3 bases; bases with no gene match: 9. The germline V gene has CDR1 LGHNT and CDR2 FRNRAP. The CDR3 loop spans 17 amino acids.